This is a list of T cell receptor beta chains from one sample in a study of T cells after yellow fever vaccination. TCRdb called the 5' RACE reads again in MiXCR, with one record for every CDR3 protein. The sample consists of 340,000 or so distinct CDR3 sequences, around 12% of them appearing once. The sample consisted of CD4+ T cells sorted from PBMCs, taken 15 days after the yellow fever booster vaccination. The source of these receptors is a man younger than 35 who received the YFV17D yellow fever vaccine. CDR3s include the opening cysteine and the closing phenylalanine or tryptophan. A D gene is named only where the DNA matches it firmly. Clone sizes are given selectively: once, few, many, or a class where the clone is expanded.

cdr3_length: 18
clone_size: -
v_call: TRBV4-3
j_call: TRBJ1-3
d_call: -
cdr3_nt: TGCGCCAGCAGCCAGGCCTACGGACAGCTCTCCTCTGGAAACACCATATATTTT
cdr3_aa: CASSQAYGQLSSGNTIYF

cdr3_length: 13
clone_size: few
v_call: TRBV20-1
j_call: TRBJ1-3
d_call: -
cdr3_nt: TGCAGTGCTCGGGACAACTTTGGAAACACCATATATTTT
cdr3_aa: CSARDNFGNTIYF

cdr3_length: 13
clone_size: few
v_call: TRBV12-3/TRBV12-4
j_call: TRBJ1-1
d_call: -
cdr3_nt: TGTGCCAGCAGAAAAGACGGCTCTACTGAAGCTTTCTTT
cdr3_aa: CASRKDGSTEAFF

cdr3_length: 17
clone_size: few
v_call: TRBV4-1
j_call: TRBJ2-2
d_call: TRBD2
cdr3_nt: TGCGCCAGCAGCCGGGACGGCGCGGGGGGTTCTAACGGGGAGCTGTTTTTT
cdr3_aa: CASSRDGAGGSNGELFF

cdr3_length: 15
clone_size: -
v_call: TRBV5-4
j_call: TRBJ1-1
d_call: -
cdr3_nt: TGTGCCAGCAGCCCGGGAGCATTTTTGAACACTGAAGCTTTCTTT
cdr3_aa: CASSPGAFLNTEAFF

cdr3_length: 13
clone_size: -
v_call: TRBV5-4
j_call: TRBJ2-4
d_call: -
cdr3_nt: TGTGCCAGCAGCGGCACGGGGGCGGACATTCAGTACTTC
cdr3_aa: CASSGTGADIQYF

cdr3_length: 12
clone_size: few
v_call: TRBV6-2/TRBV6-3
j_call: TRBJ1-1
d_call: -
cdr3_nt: TGTGCCAGCAGTTACTTGGGGAAAAAAGCTTTCTTT
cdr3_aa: CASSYLGKKAFF

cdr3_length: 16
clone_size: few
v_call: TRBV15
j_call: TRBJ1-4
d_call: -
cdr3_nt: TGTGCCACCAGCAGAGCGACAGTTAGGACTAATGAAAAACTGTTTTTT
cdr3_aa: CATSRATVRTNEKLFF

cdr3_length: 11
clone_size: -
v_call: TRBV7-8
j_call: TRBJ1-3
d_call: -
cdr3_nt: TGTGCCAGCAGCGGGGAGCACACCATATATTTT
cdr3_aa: CASSGEHTIYF

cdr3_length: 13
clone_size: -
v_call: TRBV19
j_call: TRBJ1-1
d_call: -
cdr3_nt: TGTGCAAGTAGGTGGACATCGAACACTGAAGCTTTCTTT
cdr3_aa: CASRWTSNTEAFF

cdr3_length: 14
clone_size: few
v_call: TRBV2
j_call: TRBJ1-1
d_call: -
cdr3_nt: TGTGCCAGCAGGCGGGGGACACCGAACACTGAAGCTTTCTTT
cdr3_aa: CASRRGTPNTEAFF

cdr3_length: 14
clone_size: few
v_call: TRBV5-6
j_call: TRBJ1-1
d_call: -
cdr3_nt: TGTGCCAGCAGCTCGGCCACGGGGAACACTGAAGCTTTCTTT
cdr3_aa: CASSSATGNTEAFF

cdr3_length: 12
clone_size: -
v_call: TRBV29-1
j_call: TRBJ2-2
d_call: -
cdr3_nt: TGCAGCGTTCCCAAAACTTCCGGGGAGCTGTTTTTT
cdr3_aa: CSVPKTSGELFF

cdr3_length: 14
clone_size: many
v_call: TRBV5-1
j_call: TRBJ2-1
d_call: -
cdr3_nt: TGCGCCAGCAGCTTGGCCCAGGGAAAAAATGAGCAGTTCTTC
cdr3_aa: CASSLAQGKNEQFF

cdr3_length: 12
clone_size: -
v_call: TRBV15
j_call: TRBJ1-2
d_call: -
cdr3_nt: TGTGCCACCAGGCCCTCCGGGGGTGGCTACACCTTC
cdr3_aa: CATRPSGGGYTF

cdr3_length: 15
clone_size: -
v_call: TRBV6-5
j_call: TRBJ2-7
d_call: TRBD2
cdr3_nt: TGTGCCAGCAGGCGGGGGGCCCCCCGGACCTACGAGCAGTACTTC
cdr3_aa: CASRRGAPRTYEQYF

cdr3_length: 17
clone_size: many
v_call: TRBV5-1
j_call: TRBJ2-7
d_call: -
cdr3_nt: TGCGCCAGCAGCTTGGGGAGTGCGTCCCATTCCTCCTACGAGCAGTACTTC
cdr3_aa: CASSLGSASHSSYEQYF

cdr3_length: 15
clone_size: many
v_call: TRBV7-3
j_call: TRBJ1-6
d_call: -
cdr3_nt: TGTGCCAGCAGCTTAGTCGGGGGAGAAGGGACACCCCTCCACTTT
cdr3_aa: CASSLVGGEGTPLHF

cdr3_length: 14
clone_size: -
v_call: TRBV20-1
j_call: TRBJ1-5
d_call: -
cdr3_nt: TGCAGTGCTAGTAGGGGGGCGCATGGTCAGCCCCAGCATTTT
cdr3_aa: CSASRGAHGQPQHF

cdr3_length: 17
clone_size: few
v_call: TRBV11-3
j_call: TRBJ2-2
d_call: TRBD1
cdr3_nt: TGTGCCAGCAGCTTAGCCCGGGACAGTTTTAACACCGGGGAGCTGTTTTTT
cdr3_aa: CASSLARDSFNTGELFF

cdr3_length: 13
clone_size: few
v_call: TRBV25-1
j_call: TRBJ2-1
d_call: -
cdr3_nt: TGTGCCAGCAGTGAGCGGCCATACAATGAGCAGTTCTTC
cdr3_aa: CASSERPYNEQFF

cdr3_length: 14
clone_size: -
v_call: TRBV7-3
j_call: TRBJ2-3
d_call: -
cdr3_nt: TGTGCCAGCAGCTTGCAGCGGGTCACAGATACGCAGTATTTT
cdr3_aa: CASSLQRVTDTQYF

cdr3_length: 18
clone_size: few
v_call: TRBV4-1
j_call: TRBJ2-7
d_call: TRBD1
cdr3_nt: TGCGCCAGCAGCCATGGCACGAGACCGGGACAGGGAACGTACGAGCAGTACTTC
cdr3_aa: CASSHGTRPGQGTYEQYF

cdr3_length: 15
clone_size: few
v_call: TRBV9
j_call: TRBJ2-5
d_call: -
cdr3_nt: TGTGCCAGCAGCGTAGACCCGGGGCTAGGAGAGACCCAGTACTTC
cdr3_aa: CASSVDPGLGETQYF

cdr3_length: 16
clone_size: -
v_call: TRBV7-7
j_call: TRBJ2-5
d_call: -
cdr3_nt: TGTGCTAGCAGCTTAGGGCCGGGGCAGTCCTCCGAGACCCAGTACTTC
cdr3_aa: CASSLGPGQSSETQYF

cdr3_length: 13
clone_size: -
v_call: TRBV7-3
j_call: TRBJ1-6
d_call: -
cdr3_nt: TGTGCCAGCAGCGAGTGGGGGAATTCACCCCTCCACTTT
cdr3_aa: CASSEWGNSPLHF

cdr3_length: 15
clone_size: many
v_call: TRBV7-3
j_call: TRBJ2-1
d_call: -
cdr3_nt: TGTGCCAGCAGCTTAAGTGGGATCTCCTACAATGAGCAGTTCTTC
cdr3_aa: CASSLSGISYNEQFF

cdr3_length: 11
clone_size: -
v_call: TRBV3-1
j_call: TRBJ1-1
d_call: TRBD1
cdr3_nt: TGTGCCACCCCGGACAGGGCTGAAGTTTTCTTT
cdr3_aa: CATPDRAEVFF

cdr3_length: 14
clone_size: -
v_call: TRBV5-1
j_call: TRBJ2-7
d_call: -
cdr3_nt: TGCGCCAGCAGCTTGGAGGACTGGTCCTACGAGCAGTACTTC
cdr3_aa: CASSLEDWSYEQYF

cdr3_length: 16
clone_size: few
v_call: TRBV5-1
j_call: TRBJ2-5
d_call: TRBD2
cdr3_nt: TGCGCCAGCAGCTTGGGGGTAGCGGGGGACGGAGAGACCCAGTACTTC
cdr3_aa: CASSLGVAGDGETQYF

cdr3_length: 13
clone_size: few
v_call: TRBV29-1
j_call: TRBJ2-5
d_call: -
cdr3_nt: TGCAGCGTTGAGAGGTCAATCGGCGAGACCCAGTACTTC
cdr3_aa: CSVERSIGETQYF

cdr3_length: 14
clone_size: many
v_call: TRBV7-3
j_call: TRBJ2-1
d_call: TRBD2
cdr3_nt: TGTGCCAGCAGCATGGGACTAGCGGGCAATGAGCAGTTCTTC
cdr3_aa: CASSMGLAGNEQFF

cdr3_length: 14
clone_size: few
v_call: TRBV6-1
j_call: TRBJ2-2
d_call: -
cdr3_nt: TGTGCCAGCAGTGAAATCCCAGACACCGGGGAGCTGTTTTTT
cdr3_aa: CASSEIPDTGELFF

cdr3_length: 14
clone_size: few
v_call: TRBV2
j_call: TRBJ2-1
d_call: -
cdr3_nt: TGTGCCAGCAGACCCCAGAGCTCCTACAATGAGCAGTTCTTC
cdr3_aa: CASRPQSSYNEQFF

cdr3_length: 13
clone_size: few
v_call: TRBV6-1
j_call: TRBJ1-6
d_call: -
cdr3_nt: TGTGCCAGCAGGGAAAGGGGGGAATCACCCCTCCACTTT
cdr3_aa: CASRERGESPLHF

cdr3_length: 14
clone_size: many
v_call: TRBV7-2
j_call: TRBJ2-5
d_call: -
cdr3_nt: TGTGCCAGCAGCTTGAGGCCTAGCCGGGAGACCCAGTACTTC
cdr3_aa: CASSLRPSRETQYF

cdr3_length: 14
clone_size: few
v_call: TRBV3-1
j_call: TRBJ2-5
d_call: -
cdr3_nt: TGTGCCAGCAGCCAAGATGACCGGGCTGGGGCCCAGTACTTC
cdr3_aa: CASSQDDRAGAQYF

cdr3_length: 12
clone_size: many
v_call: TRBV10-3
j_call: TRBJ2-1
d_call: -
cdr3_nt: TGTGCCATCAGTGAGGGGCATAATGAGCAGTTCTTC
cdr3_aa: CAISEGHNEQFF

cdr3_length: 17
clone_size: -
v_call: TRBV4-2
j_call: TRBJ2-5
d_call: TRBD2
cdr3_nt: TGTGCCAGCAGCCAAGATCGTCCCCTAGCGGGGGAAGAGTCCCAGTACTTC
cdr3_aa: CASSQDRPLAGEESQYF

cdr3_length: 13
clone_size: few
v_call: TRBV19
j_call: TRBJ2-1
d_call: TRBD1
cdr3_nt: TGTGCCAGTAGATACGACAGGGAAAATGAGCAGTTCTTC
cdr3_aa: CASRYDRENEQFF

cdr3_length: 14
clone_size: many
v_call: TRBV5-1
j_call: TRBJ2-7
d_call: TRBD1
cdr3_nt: TGCGCCAGCAGCGTTACCGGACAGGGCCACGAGCAGTACTTC
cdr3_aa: CASSVTGQGHEQYF

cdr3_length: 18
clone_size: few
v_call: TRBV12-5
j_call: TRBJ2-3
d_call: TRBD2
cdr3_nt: TGTGCTAGTGGATCTGCTAGCGGGGGGGCCAACGGCACAGATACGCAGTATTTT
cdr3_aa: CASGSASGGANGTDTQYF